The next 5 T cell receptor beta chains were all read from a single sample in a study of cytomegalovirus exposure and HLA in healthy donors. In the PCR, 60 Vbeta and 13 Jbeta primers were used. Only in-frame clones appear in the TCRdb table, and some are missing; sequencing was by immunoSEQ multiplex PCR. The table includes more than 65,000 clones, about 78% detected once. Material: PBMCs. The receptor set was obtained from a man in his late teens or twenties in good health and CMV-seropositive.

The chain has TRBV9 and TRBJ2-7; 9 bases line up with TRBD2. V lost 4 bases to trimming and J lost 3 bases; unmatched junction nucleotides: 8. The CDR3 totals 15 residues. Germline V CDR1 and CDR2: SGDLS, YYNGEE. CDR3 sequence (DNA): TGTGCCAGCAGCCTTAGCGGGAGTTCTCTCTACGAGCAGTACTTC. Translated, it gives CASSLSGSSLYEQYF.

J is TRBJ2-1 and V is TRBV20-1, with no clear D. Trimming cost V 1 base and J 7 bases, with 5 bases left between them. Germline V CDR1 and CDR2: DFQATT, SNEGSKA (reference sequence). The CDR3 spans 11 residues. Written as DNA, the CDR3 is TGCAGTGCTAGAGGCGTAAATGAGCAGTTCTTC. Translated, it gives CSARGVNEQFF.

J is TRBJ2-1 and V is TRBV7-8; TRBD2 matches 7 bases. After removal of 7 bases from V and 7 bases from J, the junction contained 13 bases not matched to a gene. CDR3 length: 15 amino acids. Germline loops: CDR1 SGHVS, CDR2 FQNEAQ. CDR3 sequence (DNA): TGTGCCAGCACACTTAGGCGGCGGGAGAATAATGAGCAGTTCTTC. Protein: CASTLRRRENNEQFF.

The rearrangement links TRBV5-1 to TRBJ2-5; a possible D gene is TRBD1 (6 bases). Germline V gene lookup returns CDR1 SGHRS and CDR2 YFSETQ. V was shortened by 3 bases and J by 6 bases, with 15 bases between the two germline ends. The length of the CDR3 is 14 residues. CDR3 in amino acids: CASSSPGVGKTQYF. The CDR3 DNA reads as TGCGCCAGCAGCTCACCAGGGGTTGGAAAGACCCAGTACTTC.

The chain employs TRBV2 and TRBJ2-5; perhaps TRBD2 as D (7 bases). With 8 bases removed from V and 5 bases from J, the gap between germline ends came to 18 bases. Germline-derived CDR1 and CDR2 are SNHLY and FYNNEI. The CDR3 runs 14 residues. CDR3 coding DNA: TGTGCCAGCTCAAGGGGGGGCGGGAGCGAGACCCAGTACTTC. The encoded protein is CASSRGGGSETQYF.